The clone carrying this T cell receptor (beta chain) turned up a few times. Its antigen remains unknown. This entry is derived from a study of post-analysis software for immune sequencing data. Study overall: Patients with relapsing-remitting, secondary progressive and progressive-relapsing multiple sclerosis courses were all represented. Study-level results: Roughly 5 TRBV segments (TRBV5-6, TRBV5-1 and TRBV20-1 among them) occurred more frequently in patients than in controls. Compared against controls, patients with multiple sclerosis displayed significantly lower normalized Chao1 diversity. F measure clustering grouped samples strongly by preparation batch.

This CDR3 spans 15 amino acids. Trimming removed 5 bases from V and 4 bases from J; junction bases left unmatched: 6. Germline V gene sequence: CDR1 SGHTA, CDR2 FQGTGA. The library was made from cDNA and included unique molecular identifiers. Each sample of about 0.9 to 11 million input T cells yielded around 500,000 cDNA molecules, so each molecule approximated one T cell. TCRdb re-called the PCR reads with MiXCR, one entry per CDR3 protein. Altogether 350,000 to 450,000 distinct CDR3 sequences are present, roughly 30% being singletons, with the ten largest covering roughly 12%. The origin of this receptor is a girl between 5 and 17 years old with multiple sclerosis. The chain joins TRBV7-3 to TRBJ2-7; TRBD2 agrees at 12 bases. The source material was blood. The CDR3: CASSIGLAGSYEQYF. CDR3 in DNA: TGTGCCAGCAGCATAGGACTAGCGGGGAGTTACGAGCAGTACTTC.